A selection of T cell receptor beta chains follows, all from one sample in a study of beta chain features in type 1 diabetes. Assay: immunoSEQ multiplex PCR; the TCRdb copy retains only in-frame clones and omits some. Of roughly 500,000 clones in the sample, approximately 31% were seen once. Sequencing input: naive CD4+ T cells from blood. These receptors were collected from a man aged 18 to 30 in good health. Each CDR3 is given without its conserved first and last residue.

j_gene | v_gene | CDR3aa
TRBJ2-5 | TRBV10-3 | AISVSGFQETQY
TRBJ2-7 | TRBV5-1 | ASSYGDRVDEQY
TRBJ2-3 | TRBV30 | AGSMGQKRADTQY
TRBJ2-5 | TRBV7-9 | ASSLTTGVETQY
TRBJ2-3 | TRBV29-1 | SAGTSGSPDTQY
TRBJ2-2 | TRBV7-7 | ASSPRRGQTNTGELF
TRBJ1-5 | TRBV28 | ASRNTGVNQPQH
TRBJ2-7 | TRBV7-2 | ASSLAGGPREQY
TRBJ1-2 | TRBV7-2 | ASSFGAYGYT
TRBJ2-1 | TRBV29-1 | SVVRDRDNEQF
TRBJ2-7 | TRBV30 | AWSVLLFSYEQY
TRBJ1-2 | TRBV21-1 | ASGSAYGYT
TRBJ2-6 | TRBV10-3 | ASKGGLSGANVLT
TRBJ2-7 | TRBV30 | AWGRIEYEQY
TRBJ2-7 | TRBV5-4 | ASSNRQGVWEQY
TRBJ2-3 | TRBV9 | ASSVAPRGATTDTQY
TRBJ2-7 | TRBV25-1 | ASSDHLGQVYEQY
TRBJ2-5 | TRBV7-3 | ASSSAGTGKETQY
TRBJ2-1 | TRBV18 | ASSPSTGSIDEQF
TRBJ2-3 | TRBV29-1 | SVEGRHTDTQY
TRBJ2-2 | TRBV7-9 | ASSSRQGRTGELF
TRBJ2-7 | TRBV15 | ATSINVWGDTTYEQY
TRBJ2-1 | TRBV10-3 | AISNGQDYNEQF
TRBJ1-3 | TRBV2 | ASSVTAGNTIY
TRBJ2-1 | TRBV4-2 | ASSQGRGRDTGEQF
TRBJ1-2 | TRBV29-1 | SVSETGGYDYGYT
TRBJ2-1 | TRBV30 | AWSVGWGSSYNEQF
TRBJ2-1 | TRBV19 | ASSVTSGAYNEQF
TRBJ2-2 | TRBV11-1 | ASSLRRGSNTGELF
TRBJ1-5 | TRBV25-1 | ASSDTGNQPQH
TRBJ2-1 | TRBV7-3 | ASSLFSRAQLVNEQF
TRBJ2-7 | TRBV7-8 | ASSFNDEQY
TRBJ2-5 | TRBV7-3 | ASRPGLAKGETQY
TRBJ1-5 | TRBV30 | AWTRDYNQPQH
TRBJ2-7 | TRBV7-8 | ASSPQGGEQY
TRBJ2-7 | TRBV30 | AWSIRRYEQY
TRBJ2-5 | TRBV30 | AWSVLEGYQETQY
TRBJ1-1 | TRBV7-9 | ASSLEGGQEAF
TRBJ2-7 | TRBV7-7 | ASSEGQGRVYEQY
TRBJ2-3 | TRBV18 | ASSPPVSVGTDTQY
TRBJ2-1 | TRBV30 | AWSQLAGGPNEQF
TRBJ2-3 | TRBV5-6 | ASSSLAGTDTQY
TRBJ2-1 | TRBV7-9 | ASSGGEQF
TRBJ2-1 | TRBV14 | ASSQGLAGVYNEQF
TRBJ2-6 | TRBV9 | ASSVVLTVSGANVLT
TRBJ1-2 | TRBV29-1 | SGEDFTANYGYT
TRBJ2-4 | TRBV15 | ATSRDLVPAKNIQY
TRBJ2-5 | TRBV29-1 | SVSVGPPLGYQETQY
TRBJ2-1 | TRBV30 | AWSVAPYNEQF
TRBJ2-2 | TRBV15 | ATSREPGRSNTGELF
TRBJ1-2 | TRBV5-1 | ASSLQERYGYT